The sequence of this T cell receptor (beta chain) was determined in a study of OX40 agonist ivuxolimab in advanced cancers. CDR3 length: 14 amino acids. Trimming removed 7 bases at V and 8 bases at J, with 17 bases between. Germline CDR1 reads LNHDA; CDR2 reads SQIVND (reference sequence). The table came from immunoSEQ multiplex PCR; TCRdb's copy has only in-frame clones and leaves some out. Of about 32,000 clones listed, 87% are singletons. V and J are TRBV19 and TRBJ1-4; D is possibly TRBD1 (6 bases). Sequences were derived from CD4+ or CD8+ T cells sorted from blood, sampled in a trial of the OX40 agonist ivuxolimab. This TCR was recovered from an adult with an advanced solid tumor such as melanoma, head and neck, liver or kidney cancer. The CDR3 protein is CASNRWDGGEKLFF. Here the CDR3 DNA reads TGTGCCAGTAATCGATGGGACGGGGGCGAAAAACTGTTTTTT.